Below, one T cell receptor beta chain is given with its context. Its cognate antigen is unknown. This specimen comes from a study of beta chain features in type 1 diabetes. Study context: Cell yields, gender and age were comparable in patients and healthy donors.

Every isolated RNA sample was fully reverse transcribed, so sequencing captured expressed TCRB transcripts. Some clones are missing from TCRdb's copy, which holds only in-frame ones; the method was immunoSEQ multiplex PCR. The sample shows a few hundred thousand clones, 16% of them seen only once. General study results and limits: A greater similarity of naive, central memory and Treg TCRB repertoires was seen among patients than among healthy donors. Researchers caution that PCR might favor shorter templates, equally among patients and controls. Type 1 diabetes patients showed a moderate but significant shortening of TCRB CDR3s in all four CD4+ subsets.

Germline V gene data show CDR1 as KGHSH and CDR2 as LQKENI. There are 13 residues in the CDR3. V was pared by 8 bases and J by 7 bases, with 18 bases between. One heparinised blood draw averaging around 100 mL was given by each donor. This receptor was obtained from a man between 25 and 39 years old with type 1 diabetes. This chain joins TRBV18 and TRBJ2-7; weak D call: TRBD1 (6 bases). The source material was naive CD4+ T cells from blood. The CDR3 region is CASRPTGSGEQYF. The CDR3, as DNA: TGTGCCAGCCGACCGACAGGTTCGGGTGAGCAGTACTTC.